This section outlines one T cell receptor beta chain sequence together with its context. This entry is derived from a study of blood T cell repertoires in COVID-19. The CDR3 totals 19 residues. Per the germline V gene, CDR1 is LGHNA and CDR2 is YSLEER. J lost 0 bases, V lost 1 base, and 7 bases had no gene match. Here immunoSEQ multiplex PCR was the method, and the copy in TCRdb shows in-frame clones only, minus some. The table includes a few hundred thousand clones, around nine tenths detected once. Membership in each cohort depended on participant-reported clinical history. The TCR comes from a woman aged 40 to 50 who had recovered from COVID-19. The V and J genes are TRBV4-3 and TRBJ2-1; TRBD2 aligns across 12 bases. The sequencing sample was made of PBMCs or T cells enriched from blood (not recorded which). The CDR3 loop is CASSQGFLAGGSSYNEQFF. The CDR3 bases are TGCGCCAGCAGCCAAGGATTCCTAGCGGGAGGGAGCTCCTACAATGAGCAGTTCTTC.